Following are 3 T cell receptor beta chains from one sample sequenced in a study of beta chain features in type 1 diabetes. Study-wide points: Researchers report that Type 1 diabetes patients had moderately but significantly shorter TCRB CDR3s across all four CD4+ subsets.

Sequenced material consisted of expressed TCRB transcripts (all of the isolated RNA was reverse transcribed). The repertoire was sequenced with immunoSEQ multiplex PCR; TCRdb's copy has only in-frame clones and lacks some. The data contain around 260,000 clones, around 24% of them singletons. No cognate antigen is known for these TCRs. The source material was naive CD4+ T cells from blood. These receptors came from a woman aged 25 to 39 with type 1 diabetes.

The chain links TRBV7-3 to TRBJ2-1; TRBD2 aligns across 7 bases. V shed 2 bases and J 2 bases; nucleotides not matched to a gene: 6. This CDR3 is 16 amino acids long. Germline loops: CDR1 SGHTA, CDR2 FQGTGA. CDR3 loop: CASSLPGGGAYNEQFF. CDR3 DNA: TGTGCCAGCAGCTTACCGGGGGGAGGCGCCTACAATGAGCAGTTCTTC.

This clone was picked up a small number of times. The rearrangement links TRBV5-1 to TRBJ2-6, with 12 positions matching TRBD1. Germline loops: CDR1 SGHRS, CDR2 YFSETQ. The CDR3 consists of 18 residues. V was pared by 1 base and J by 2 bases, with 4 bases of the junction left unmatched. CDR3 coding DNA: TGCGCCAGCAGCTTGTTGGGACAGGGGGCAGCTGGGGCCAACGTCCTGACTTTC. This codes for CASSLLGQGAAGANVLTF.

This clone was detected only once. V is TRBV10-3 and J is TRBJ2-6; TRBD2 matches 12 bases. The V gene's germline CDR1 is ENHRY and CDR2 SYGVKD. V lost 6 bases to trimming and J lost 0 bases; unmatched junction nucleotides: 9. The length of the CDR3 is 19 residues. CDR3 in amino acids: CAISGLAGLSASGANVLTF. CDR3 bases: TGTGCCATCAGCGGACTAGCGGGATTATCTGCCTCTGGGGCCAACGTCCTGACTTTC.